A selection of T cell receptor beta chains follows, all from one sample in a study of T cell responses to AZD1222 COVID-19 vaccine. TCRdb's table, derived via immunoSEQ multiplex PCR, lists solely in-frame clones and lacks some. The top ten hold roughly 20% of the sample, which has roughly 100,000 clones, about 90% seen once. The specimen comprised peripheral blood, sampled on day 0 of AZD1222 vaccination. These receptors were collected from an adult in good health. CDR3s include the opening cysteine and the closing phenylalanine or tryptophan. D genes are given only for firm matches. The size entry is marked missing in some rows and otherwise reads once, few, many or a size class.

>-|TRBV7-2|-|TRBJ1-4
CASSLDPTVNEKLFF
TGTGCCAGCAGCTTGGACCCCACAGTGAATGAAAAACTGTTTTTT
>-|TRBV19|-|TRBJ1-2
CASSIEPGNYGYTF
TGTGCCAGTAGTATAGAACCAGGGAACTATGGCTACACCTTC
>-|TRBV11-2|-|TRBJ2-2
CASSRLSGELFF
TGTGCCAGCAGCCGTCTCTCCGGGGAGCTGTTTTTT
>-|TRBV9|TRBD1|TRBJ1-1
CASSVDRVGEAFF
TGTGCCAGCAGCGTCGACAGGGTAGGTGAAGCTTTCTTT
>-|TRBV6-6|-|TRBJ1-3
CASSYTEGGGNTIYF
TGTGCCAGCAGTTACACGGAGGGAGGTGGAAACACCATATATTTT
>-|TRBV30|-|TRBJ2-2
CAWRITGRGTGELFF
TGTGCCTGGAGAATAACAGGGAGGGGCACCGGGGAGCTGTTTTTT
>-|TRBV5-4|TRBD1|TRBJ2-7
CASSFGQDEQYF
TGTGCCAGCAGCTTTGGACAGGACGAGCAGTACTTC
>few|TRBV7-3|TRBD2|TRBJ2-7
CASSRGGADEQYF
TGTGCCAGCAGCCGGGGAGGGGCCGACGAGCAGTACTTC
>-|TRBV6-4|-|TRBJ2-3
CASSDSGASTDTQYF
TGTGCCAGCAGTGACTCGGGGGCTAGCACAGATACGCAGTATTTT
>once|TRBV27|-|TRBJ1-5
CASSLYGLGVGQPQHF
TGTGCCAGCAGTTTATATGGTTTGGGGGTTGGTCAGCCCCAGCATTTT
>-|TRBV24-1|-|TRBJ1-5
CATSAPGSTKGPQHF
TGTGCCACCAGTGCCCCCGGGAGTACAAAGGGGCCCCAGCATTTT
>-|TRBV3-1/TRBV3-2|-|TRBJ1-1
CASSLQGTVEAFF
TGTGCCAGCAGCCTCCAGGGGACGGTTGAAGCTTTCTTT
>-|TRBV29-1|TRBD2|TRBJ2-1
CSVDRTSPYNEQFF
TGCAGCGTCGATCGGACTAGCCCCTACAATGAGCAGTTCTTC
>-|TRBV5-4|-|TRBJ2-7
CASSGDGSSYEQYF
TGTGCCAGCAGCGGGGACGGTAGCTCCTACGAGCAGTACTTC
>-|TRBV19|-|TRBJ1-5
CAGSTRGDIKDLSQPQHF
TGTGCCGGTAGTACACGTGGGGACATTAAAGACCTGAGTCAGCCCCAGCATTTT
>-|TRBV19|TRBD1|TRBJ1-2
CASSTGQGALYGYTF
TGTGCCAGTAGTACCGGACAGGGGGCACTCTATGGCTACACCTTC
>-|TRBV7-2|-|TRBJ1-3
CASSPDTHRDSGNTIYF
TGTGCCAGCAGCCCTGATACCCACAGGGACTCTGGAAACACCATATATTTT
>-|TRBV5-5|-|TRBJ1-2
CASSSRANYGYTF
TGTGCCAGCAGCTCCAGAGCTAACTATGGCTACACCTTC
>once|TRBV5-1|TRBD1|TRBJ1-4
CASTIQGATNEKLFF
TGCGCCAGCACCATACAGGGGGCAACTAATGAAAAACTGTTTTTT
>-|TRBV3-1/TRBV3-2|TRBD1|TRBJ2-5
CASSDRVQETQYF
TGTGCCAGCAGCGACAGGGTCCAAGAGACCCAGTACTTC
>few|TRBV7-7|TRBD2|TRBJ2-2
CASSLDSGRSGDRGAVF
TGTGCTAGCAGCTTAGATAGCGGGAGGAGTGGGGACCGGGGAGCTGTTTTT
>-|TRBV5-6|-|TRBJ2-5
CASSSPGSTGGKTQYF
TGTGCCAGCAGCTCTCCGGGTTCAACCGGCGGGAAGACCCAGTACTTC
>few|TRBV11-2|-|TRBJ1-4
CASSSLRQRFGEKLFF
TGTGCCAGCAGCTCCCTACGACAGCGATTTGGTGAAAAACTGTTTTTT
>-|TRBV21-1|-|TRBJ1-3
CASRREARAGNTIYF
TGTGCCAGCAGAAGGGAAGCCCGTGCTGGAAACACCATATATTTT